One sample yielded the 15 T cell receptor beta chains listed below, sequenced in a study of shared clonotypes between healthy human individuals. Using immunoSEQ multiplex PCR, the repertoire was profiled, and TCRdb retains in-frame clones only, with some absent. The sample records approximately 1,000,000 clones, around three quarters being singletons. Sequencing used memory CD4+ T cells from PBMCs. Subset specified: CD45RA-negative fraction. Every receptor here comes from a man between 18 and 35 years old in good health. Some clones in this sample may be carry-over from other donors' samples.

V is TRBV5-1 and J is TRBJ1-3; D perhaps matches TRBD1 (5 bases). The germline CDR1 and CDR2 sequences are SGHRS and YFSETQ. The CDR3 is made up of 16 amino acids. Trimming cost V 5 bases and J 4 bases, with 19 bases left between them. CDR3 sequence: CASRSHSGAAGNTIYF. CDR3 DNA sequence: TGCGCCAGCAGATCACACTCCGGGGCAGCAGGAAACACCATATATTTT.

The chain uses TRBV7-2 and TRBJ2-2; a weak D match, TRBD2 (5 bases). V was trimmed by 1 base and J by 7 bases, leaving 7 bases between them. The CDR3 has 13 amino acids. Germline CDR1 and CDR2: SGHTA and FQGNSA. The CDR3 protein is CASSLGGFGELFF. The CDR3 DNA is TGTGCCAGCAGCTTAGGCGGGTTCGGGGAGCTGTTTTTT.

The rearrangement uses TRBV11-2 and TRBJ2-2, with 8 bases that match TRBD1. After removal of 1 base from V and 7 bases from J, the junction contained 2 bases not matched to a gene. CDR3 length: 14 residues. Germline assignment: CDR1 SGHAT and CDR2 FQNNGV. CDR3 coding DNA: TGTGCCAGCAGCTTAGGGGGACAGGTCGGGGAGCTGTTTTTT. Translated, it gives CASSLGGQVGELFF.

With regard to this clone: A much larger clone lies a single base off, so this may be a read error. The V call is TRBV6-1, the J call TRBJ2-5; the D gene is possibly TRBD2 (5 bases). The CDR3 runs to 16 residues. From germline, CDR1 is MNHNS and CDR2 SASEGT. CDR3: CAGSERRGVVRETQYF. The CDR3 DNA reads TGTGCCGGCAGTGAACGTCGGGGAGTTGTGAGAGAGACCCAGTACTTC.

This clone came up a few times. In DNA form, the CDR3 reads TGTGCCAGCAACCGGGGGGGGAACACTGAAGCTTTCTTT. Translation: CASNRGGNTEAFF. The chain employs TRBV6-6 and TRBJ1-1; a possible D gene is TRBD1 (5 bases). The CDR3 covers 13 residues. V gave up 7 bases and J gave up 1 base, with 10 bases separating them. In germline, CDR1 is MNHNY, CDR2 SVGAGI (reference sequence).

The CDR3 protein is CASSLLSTGNNQPQHF. The CDR3 DNA reads as TGTGCCAGCAGTTTATTGTCAACAGGGAACAATCAGCCCCAGCATTTT. The chain employs TRBV28 and TRBJ1-5, with a weak D call TRBD1 (6 bases). With 1 base removed from V and 3 bases from J, the gap between germline ends came to 13 bases. CDR3 size: 16 residues. Germline CDR1 is MDHEN and CDR2 is SYDVKM.

The chain has TRBV4-2 and TRBJ1-1, with TRBD1 identical over 7 bases. CDR3 size: 14 residues. CDR1 and CDR2 from the germline V gene are LGHNA and YNFKEQ. V lost 2 bases and J lost 4; bases outside the gene matches: 4. CDR3 DNA sequence: TGTGCCAGCAGCCAAAACAGGGGCCGCACTGAAGCTTTCTTT. Amino acid sequence: CASSQNRGRTEAFF.

The chain joins TRBV25-1 to TRBJ2-3; D is ambiguous. Between the trimmed V and J ends, which lost 7 bases and 2 bases, there was a span of 13 bases. This CDR3 contains 14 residues. Germline V gene lookup returns CDR1 MGHDK and CDR2 SYGVNS. The CDR3 region is CASTWAGATDTQYF. The CDR3 DNA reads TGTGCCAGCACCTGGGCAGGAGCCACAGATACGCAGTATTTT.

The gene calls are TRBV19 and TRBJ2-1, with D possibly TRBD1 on 5 matching bases. Germline assignment: CDR1 LNHDA and CDR2 SQIVND (reference sequence). The CDR3 is made up of 14 amino acids. V was clipped by 7 bases and J by 5 bases, with 15 bases between them. This CDR3 reads CASMSLDIDNEQFF. The CDR3 DNA is TGTGCCAGTATGAGCCTGGACATCGACAATGAGCAGTTCTTC.

This clone occurred a few times. V is TRBV29-1 and J is TRBJ1-2; D unresolved. Germline values: CDR1 SQVTM, CDR2 ANQGSEA. The CDR3 consists of 11 residues. V dropped 3 bases and J dropped 8 bases, with 10 bases sitting between them. The CDR3 here is CSVDGYWGYTF. DNA of the CDR3: TGCAGCGTTGACGGGTATTGGGGCTACACCTTC.

This clone was observed once. The rearrangement links TRBV29-1 to TRBJ1-1; the D gene is possibly TRBD1 (5 bases). This CDR3 has 14 residues. Per germline, CDR1 SQVTM and CDR2 ANQGSEA. With 8 bases removed from V and 0 bases from J, the gap between germline ends came to 16 bases. This chain's CDR3 is CSTTGGGVNTEAFF. DNA for the CDR3: TGCAGCACCACCGGGGGGGGTGTGAACACTGAAGCTTTCTTT.

With regard to this clone: Other DNA sequences in the same sample also yield this CDR3. The V and J genes are TRBV6-5 and TRBJ2-6; the D is unclear. The CDR3 is made up of 15 amino acids. The V gene's germline CDR1 is MNHEY and CDR2 SVGAGI. V lost 0 bases and J lost 1, with 4 bases in between. The CDR3 protein is CASSYSPSGANVLTF. The CDR3 nucleotides are TGTGCCAGCAGTTACTCACCGTCTGGGGCCAACGTCCTGACTTTC.

V and J are TRBV27 and TRBJ1-4; D gene ambiguous. The CDR3 extends over 12 amino acids. The germline CDR1 and CDR2 sequences are MNHEY and SMNVEV (reference sequence). Trimming took off 8 bases at V and 1 base at J, with 5 bases between the two ends. CDR3 nucleotide sequence: TGTGCCAGCCTGCGAACTAATGAAAAACTGTTTTTT. Encoded protein: CASLRTNEKLFF.

V gene TRBV7-2 combines with J gene TRBJ2-7; the D is unclear. V lost 3 bases to trimming and J lost 2 bases, with 14 bases between them. Germline assignment: CDR1 SGHTA and CDR2 FQGNSA. This CDR3 is 15 amino acids long. CDR3 in amino acids: CASSFIPFGTYEQYF. CDR3 DNA sequence: TGTGCCAGCAGCTTTATACCCTTTGGGACCTACGAGCAGTACTTC.

In the case of this clone: At one end the junction does not follow the germline gene, possibly because of a read error. The sample contains more than one DNA sequence encoding this CDR3. The chain combines TRBV6-1 with TRBJ2-6, with a weak D call TRBD1 (5 bases). The CDR3 extends over 16 amino acids. Per the germline V gene, CDR1 is MNHNS and CDR2 is SASEGT. The CDR3 DNA sequence: TGTGCCAGCAGTGAATTTGACTTCTCTGGGGCCAACGTCCTGACTTTT. Encoded protein: CASSEFDFSGANVLTF.